This TCR beta chain appears in the sequencing data of a study of PD-1 blockade in classical Hodgkin lymphoma. Findings of the study overall: There was a significant rise in CD4+ TCR diversity by C4D1, with no such rise for CD8+.

This CDR3 spans 13 amino acids. After removal of 6 bases from V and 7 bases from J, the junction contained 3 bases not matched to a gene. Germline lookup yields CDR1 MNHNY and CDR2 SVGAGI (reference sequence). This clone appeared a single time. What it binds is not known. Time point indicated: cycle 4 day 1 (C4D1), after about 6 weeks of nivolumab. Autologous stem cell transplantation was followed by relapse in every patient, and brentuximab vedotin exposure varied. The protocol was immunoSEQ multiplex PCR, while the TCRdb copy is restricted to in-frame clones and leaves out a portion. The sample consists of some 45,000 clones, 78% of them appearing once.

This clonotype was obtained from a human donor with classical Hodgkin lymphoma. The sample consisted of peripheral blood mononuclear cells (PBMCs), taken before the fourth cycle of nivolumab. V usage is TRBV6-6 and J usage is TRBJ1-6; TRBD1 matches at 7 bases. This CDR3 reads CASRQGMNSPLHF. The CDR3 bases are TGTGCCAGCAGACAGGGGATGAATTCACCCCTCCACTTT.